This T cell receptor beta chain was observed in a study of identifying expanded T cells in peripheral blood. Study findings and constraints: Differentially abundant clones: 0.95 to 1.5 between replicates, 16.4 at approximately 14 days, 19 to 20 at four. Clone count variance between roughly 2-week samples rose with total template count.

Profiling relied on immunoSEQ multiplex PCR, and the TCRdb table lists in-frame clones only, not all of them. The sample includes approximately 100,000 clones, roughly 91% seen only once; the top ten take 16%. The germline V gene encodes CDR1 KGHSH and CDR2 LQKENI. Trimming shortened V by 6 bases and J by 7 bases, and 16 bases separated the two germline ends. The CDR3 has 15 residues. On this clone: Its antigen is not known.

No infections or other immune events were documented during collection. The sequenced sample was blood. The V call is TRBV18, the J call TRBJ1-6; weak D call: TRBD1 (6 bases). The TCR comes from a person aged 18-69 years in good health. CDR3 region: CASSLGRGLNSPLHF. The DNA for the CDR3 is TGTGCCAGCTCGCTCGGACGGGGGCTCAATTCACCCCTCCACTTT.